The 22 T cell receptor beta chains presented below share a single source sample, sequenced in a study of blood T cell repertoires in COVID-19. Libraries were prepared by immunoSEQ multiplex PCR; TCRdb keeps only in-frame clonotypes and omits some of them. This sample has roughly 250,000 clones, with more than 85% found just once. The material sequenced was peripheral blood. The receptors come from a man aged 25-45 years with acute or convalescent COVID-19.

This rearrangement joins TRBV18 to TRBJ1-6; TRBD1 agrees at 10 bases. CDR3 length: 16 amino acids. Germline-derived CDR1 and CDR2 are KGHSH and LQKENI. The V segment lost 5 bases and the J segment 5 bases; nucleotides outside the gene matches: 6. The CDR3 here is CASSNRGTGDNSPLHF. The CDR3 DNA sequence: TGTGCCAGCTCAAACCGCGGGACAGGGGATAATTCACCCCTCCACTTT.

This clone came up once. Other DNA sequences in this specimen translate into the identical CDR3. The chain links TRBV7-8 to TRBJ2-7; D is unresolved. The germline gives CDR1 SGHVS, CDR2 FQNEAQ. There are 12 residues in the CDR3. Trimming took off 5 bases at V and 0 bases at J, with 5 bases between the two ends. The CDR3 bases are TGTGCCAGCAGCCCGAGCTCCTACGAGCAGTACTTC. It encodes CASSPSSYEQYF. The full variable domain, rest sourced from reference TRBV7-8 and TRBJ2-7, is GAGVSQSPRYKVAKRGQDVALRCDPISGHVSLFWYQQALGQGPEFLTYFQNEAQLDKSGLPSDRFFAERPEGSVSTLKIQRTQQEDSAVYLCASSPSSYEQYFGPGTRLTVT.

The J gene is TRBJ1-4, the V gene TRBV6-5; TRBD1 is a possible D gene (5 bases). CDR3 length equals 16 residues. Germline V gives CDR1 MNHEY, CDR2 SVGAGI. Trimming stripped 1 base from V and 0 bases from J, with 9 bases between. In DNA, the CDR3 is TGTGCCAGCAGTTACTACGGGGGAACAACTAATGAAAAACTGTTTTTT. Encoded protein: CASSYYGGTTNEKLFF.

V and J are TRBV6-4 and TRBJ1-5; 10 positions match TRBD1. Germline V gene sequence: CDR1 MRHNA, CDR2 SNTAGT. V lost 4 bases to trimming and J lost 2 bases; unmatched junction nucleotides: 2. This CDR3 has 15 residues. The CDR3 nucleotides are TGTGCCAGCAGTGCCGGGACAGGGGGCAATCAGCCCCAGCATTTT. It specifies CASSAGTGGNQPQHF.

The chain employs TRBV27 and TRBJ1-6, with 9 bases lining up with TRBD1. V shed 0 bases, J shed 9 bases, and the junction held 9 bases outside the gene matches. The CDR3 has 17 amino acids. Looked up from germline, CDR1 is MNHEY and CDR2 is SMNVEV (reference sequence). The CDR3 region is CASSLSPPGTGISPLHF. DNA of the CDR3: TGTGCCAGCAGTTTATCCCCGCCCGGGACAGGGATTTCACCCCTCCACTTT.

The chain recombines TRBV6-5 with TRBJ1-2; weak D call: TRBD1 (6 bases). Between the trimmed V and J ends, which lost 4 bases and 3 bases, there was a span of 15 bases. The germline V gene encodes CDR1 MNHEY and CDR2 SVGAGI. The CDR3 totals 15 residues. The CDR3 loop is CASSSGQLRDYGYTF. Written as DNA, the CDR3 is TGTGCCAGCAGTTCCGGACAGCTTCGTGACTATGGCTACACCTTC.

The rearrangement joins TRBV5-5 to TRBJ1-4; the match to TRBD1 covers 7 bases. Germline V gene sequence: CDR1 SGHKS, CDR2 YYEKEE (reference sequence). The J segment lost 3 bases and the V segment lost 5 bases, leaving 4 bases of the junction unmatched. This CDR3 comprises 14 residues. Here the CDR3 reads CASRPGTANEKLFF. The CDR3 bases are TGTGCCAGCAGACCCGGGACAGCTAATGAAAAACTGTTTTTT.

The gene calls are TRBV18 and TRBJ1-2; a weak D match, TRBD1 (6 bases). The germline V gene has CDR1 KGHSH and CDR2 LQKENI. This CDR3 region has 14 residues. Trimming left V 4 bases short and J 4 bases short, with 13 bases between. The CDR3 reads CASSLEQGAYGYTF. As DNA, the CDR3 is TGTGCCAGCTCACTAGAACAGGGTGCCTATGGCTACACCTTC.

The genes are TRBV19 and TRBJ1-5; 7 bases agree with TRBD1. Unmatched junction bases numbered 1, after V lost 3 bases and J lost 2 bases. Germline assignment: CDR1 LNHDA and CDR2 SQIVND (reference sequence). This CDR3 is 14 amino acids long. CDR3 nucleotides: TGTGCCAGTAGTATGCAGGGGGGCAATCAGCCCCAGCATTTT. It encodes CASSMQGGNQPQHF.

The chain employs TRBV28 and TRBJ2-2; D is unclear. CDR3 length: 14 amino acids. Trimming took 6 bases from V and 4 from J, leaving 12 bases between them. Germline V CDR1 and CDR2: MDHEN, SYDVKM. The CDR3 protein is CASRQEFPTGELFF. The DNA for the CDR3 is TGTGCCAGCAGGCAGGAATTCCCCACCGGGGAGCTGTTTTTT.

This chain links TRBV28 with TRBJ1-5, with D perhaps matching TRBD1 (5 bases). Germline V gene sequence: CDR1 MDHEN, CDR2 SYDVKM. Trimming removed 8 bases at V and 3 bases at J, with 14 bases between. CDR3 length: 14 residues. The chain's CDR3 is CASLRQGYNQPQHF. The CDR3 coding sequence is TGTGCCAGCCTGAGGCAGGGTTACAATCAGCCCCAGCATTTT.

In its sample, this clone was seen once. J is TRBJ1-2 and V is TRBV29-1; a weak D match, TRBD1 (5 bases). V lost 4 bases to trimming and J lost 5 bases, with 11 bases between them. The CDR3 consists of 12 residues. In germline, CDR1 is SQVTM, CDR2 ANQGSEA. The CDR3 nucleotides are TGCAGCGTTGGGCCGACAGCTTATGGCTACACCTTC. Translation: CSVGPTAYGYTF.

As DNA, the CDR3 is TGTGCCAGCAGGGCAGGGGGCGGGGGCAATCAGCCCCAGCATTTT. Its protein product is CASRAGGGGNQPQHF. This chain uses TRBV28 with TRBJ1-5; 8 bases line up with TRBD1. The CDR3 length is 15 residues. Per germline, CDR1 MDHEN and CDR2 SYDVKM. V lost 6 bases and J lost 2; bases outside the gene matches: 6.

The rearrangement links TRBV30 to TRBJ1-1; D unresolved. Trimming removed 5 bases at V and 4 bases at J, with 11 bases between. CDR1 and CDR2 from the germline V gene are GTSNPN and SVGIG (reference sequence). The CDR3 spans 12 residues. The CDR3, as DNA: TGTGCCTGGCTTACAGAAACCACTGAAGCTTTCTTT. It specifies CAWLTETTEAFF.

This sequence joins TRBV19 and TRBJ1-6, with TRBD1 as a possible D gene (5 bases). The V and J ends lost 7 bases and 13 bases respectively, with 17 bases between them. The CDR3 loop spans 13 amino acids. Germline CDR1 reads LNHDA; CDR2 reads SQIVND (reference sequence). In DNA, the CDR3 is TGTGCCAGTAAAACCAGGGAGGATCAGCCCCTCCACTTT. It is translated as CASKTREDQPLHF.

The J gene is TRBJ2-7, the V gene TRBV9, with 7 bases aligning to TRBD2. The V and J ends lost 4 bases and 3 bases, in that order; junction bases with no gene match: 10. The CDR3 sequence is 15 residues long. Germline CDR1 and CDR2: SGDLS and YYNGEE. The DNA for the CDR3 is TGTGCCAGCAGCCCTTACTGGGACTATGGCTACGAGCAGTACTTC. Its translation: CASSPYWDYGYEQYF.

The chain is built from TRBV29-1 and TRBJ2-7; 10 bases line up with TRBD1. Germline CDR1 reads SQVTM; CDR2 reads ANQGSEA. The CDR3 is 13 residues long. V shed 5 bases, J shed 2 bases, and the junction held 3 bases outside the gene matches. The DNA of the CDR3 is TGCAGCGTTTCCGGACAGGGGGCCTACGAGCAGTACTTC. Amino acid sequence: CSVSGQGAYEQYF.

This clone was found once. This chain uses TRBV5-1 with TRBJ1-2; tentatively, D is TRBD1 (6 bases). The V end lost 3 bases, the J end lost 5 bases, and 11 bases lay between the germline ends. Germline CDR1 SGHRS, CDR2 YFSETQ. This CDR3 comprises 13 residues. CDR3 nucleotide sequence: TGCGCCAGCAGCTCGGACAGAGCTTATGGCTACACCTTC. Translating gives CASSSDRAYGYTF.

This clone was seen once. The chain has TRBV5-1 and TRBJ1-6; D is perhaps TRBD1 (5 bases). Germline CDR1 and CDR2: SGHRS and YFSETQ. V was clipped by 0 bases and J by 9 bases, with 10 bases between them. This CDR3 has 14 amino acids. This CDR3 is CASSLAGSGSPLHF. CDR3 sequence (DNA): TGCGCCAGCAGCTTGGCAGGGTCAGGTTCACCCCTCCACTTT.

The chain is built from TRBV9 and TRBJ2-2, with 7 bases identical to TRBD1. Germline V lookup: CDR1 SGDLS, CDR2 YYNGEE. This CDR3 is built from 13 residues. V lost 6 bases to trimming and J lost 4 bases; unmatched junction nucleotides: 3. The CDR3 nucleotides read TGTGCCAGCAACGAGGGGGCCACCGGGGAGCTGTTTTTT. Residues: CASNEGATGELFF.

The chain carries TRBV10-3 and TRBJ2-7, with 8 nucleotides matching TRBD1. With 5 bases clipped from V and 0 bases from J, the junction kept 0 bases outside the gene matches. The germline gives CDR1 ENHRY, CDR2 SYGVKD. CDR3 length: 13 residues. The CDR3 loop is CAISTGGSYEQYF. In DNA form, the CDR3 reads TGTGCCATCAGTACAGGGGGCTCCTACGAGCAGTACTTC.

The V gene is TRBV18, the J gene TRBJ2-2, with D hard to call. The CDR3 loop spans 15 amino acids. Germline values: CDR1 KGHSH, CDR2 LQKENI. Trimming stripped 2 bases from V and 6 bases from J, with 13 bases between. This CDR3 reads CASSPAERGAGELFF. The DNA for the CDR3 is TGTGCCAGCTCACCAGCGGAGAGAGGAGCCGGGGAGCTGTTTTTT.